One sample yielded the 7 T cell receptor beta chains listed below, sequenced in a study of EBV T-cell therapy then PD-1 blockade in nasopharyngeal carcinoma. This table comes from immunoSEQ multiplex PCR, and its TCRdb copy is limited to in-frame clones, with some not included. The sample shows fewer than 25,000 clones, about 80% of them seen only once. These receptors have no known antigen. The treatment here: AdE1-LMPpoly-expanded autologous EBV-specific T-cell therapy followed by anti-PD-1 nivolumab. The sequences come from CD8+ T cells from blood, collected at approximately day 60 from a patient whose treatment included autologous EBV-specific T cells and nivolumab. These receptors were obtained from a man aged 40-49 years with nasopharyngeal carcinoma.

This clone was observed at least ten times. V gene TRBV25-1 combines with J gene TRBJ2-5, with TRBD2 identical over 9 bases. The CDR3 covers 14 residues. Germline values: CDR1 MGHDK, CDR2 SYGVNS. J gave up 4 bases and V 4 bases, and 4 bases lay outside the gene matches. CDR3 DNA: TGTGCCAGCAGTGGATCGACTAGCGGAGAGACCCAGTACTTC. This encodes CASSGSTSGETQYF.

The genes are TRBV7-9 and TRBJ2-2, with D perhaps matching TRBD2 (5 bases). Between the trimmed V and J ends, which lost 5 bases and 0 bases, there was a span of 13 bases. The germline CDR1 and CDR2 sequences are SEHNR and FQNEAQ (reference sequence). The CDR3 is 16 amino acids. The CDR3 sequence is CASSNPSFANTGELFF. The CDR3 region has the DNA TGTGCCAGCAGCAACCCTAGCTTCGCGAACACCGGGGAGCTGTTTTTT.

This clone occurred a few times. The genes are TRBV30 and TRBJ1-2; no definite D call. V was trimmed by 1 base and J by 8 bases, leaving 8 bases between them. This CDR3 is 11 amino acids long. Per germline, CDR1 GTSNPN and CDR2 SVGIG (reference sequence). The DNA for the CDR3 is TGTGCCTGGAGTGAGGCGGGCGGCTACACCTTC. Its protein is CAWSEAGGYTF.

The chain uses TRBV29-1 and TRBJ2-7; 7 nucleotides agree with TRBD2. The ends lost 7 bases at V and 2 bases at J; junction bases unmatched: 14. The CDR3 consists of 15 residues. Germline V gene data show CDR1 as SQVTM and CDR2 as ANQGSEA. The CDR3 here is CSAWGSAGTPYEQYF. The CDR3 DNA reads TGCAGCGCCTGGGGGTCAGCGGGGACTCCCTACGAGCAGTACTTC.

J is TRBJ2-1 and V is TRBV4-3; D remains ambiguous. This CDR3 has 14 residues. With 0 bases removed from V and 8 bases from J, the gap between germline ends came to 11 bases. Per germline, CDR1 LGHNA and CDR2 YSLEER. The CDR3 coding sequence is TGCGCCAGCAGCCAAGATAGCACTTTTTATGAGCAGTTCTTC. It is translated as CASSQDSTFYEQFF.

This sequence joins TRBV7-9 and TRBJ2-1; D unclear. This CDR3 is built from 11 residues. Trimming took 2 bases from V and 8 from J, leaving 4 bases between them. Germline V gene lookup returns CDR1 SEHNR and CDR2 FQNEAQ (reference sequence). For the CDR3, the DNA is TGTGCCAGCAGCTTACTTTATGAGCAGTTCTTC. This translates into CASSLLYEQFF.

This clone appeared a few times. The rearrangement joins TRBV9 to TRBJ1-5; unclear D gene. This CDR3 region has 15 residues. V was shortened by 0 bases and J by 3 bases, with 10 bases between the two germline ends. The germline V gene encodes CDR1 SGDLS and CDR2 YYNGEE. CDR3 DNA sequence: TGTGCCAGCAGCGTAGAAGGGAGGCCCAATCAGCCCCAGCATTTT. Translation: CASSVEGRPNQPQHF.